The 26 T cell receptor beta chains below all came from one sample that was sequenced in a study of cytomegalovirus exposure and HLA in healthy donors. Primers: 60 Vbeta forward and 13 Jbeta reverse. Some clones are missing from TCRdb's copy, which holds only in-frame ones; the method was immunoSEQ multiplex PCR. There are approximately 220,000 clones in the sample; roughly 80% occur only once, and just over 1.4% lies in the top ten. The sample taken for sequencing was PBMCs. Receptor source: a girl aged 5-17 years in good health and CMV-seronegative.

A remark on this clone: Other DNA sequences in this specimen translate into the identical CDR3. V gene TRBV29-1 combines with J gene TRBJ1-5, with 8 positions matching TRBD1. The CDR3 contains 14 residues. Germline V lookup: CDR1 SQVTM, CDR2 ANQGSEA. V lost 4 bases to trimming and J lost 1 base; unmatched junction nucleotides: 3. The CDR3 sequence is CSVGQGMSNQPQHF. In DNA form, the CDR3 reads TGCAGCGTTGGACAGGGGATGAGCAATCAGCCCCAGCATTTT. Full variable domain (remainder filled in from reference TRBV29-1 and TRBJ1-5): SAVISQKPSRDICQRGTSLTIQCQVDSQVTMMFWYRQQPGQSLTLIATANQGSEATYESGFVIDKFPISRPNLTFSTLTVSNMSPEDSSIYLCSVGQGMSNQPQHFGDGTRLSIL.

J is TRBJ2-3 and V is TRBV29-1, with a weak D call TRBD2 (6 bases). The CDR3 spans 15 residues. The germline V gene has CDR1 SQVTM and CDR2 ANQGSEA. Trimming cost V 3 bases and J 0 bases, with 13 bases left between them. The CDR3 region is CSVDSSAGSTDTQYF. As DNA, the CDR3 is TGCAGCGTTGATTCATCGGCGGGGAGCACAGATACGCAGTATTTT.

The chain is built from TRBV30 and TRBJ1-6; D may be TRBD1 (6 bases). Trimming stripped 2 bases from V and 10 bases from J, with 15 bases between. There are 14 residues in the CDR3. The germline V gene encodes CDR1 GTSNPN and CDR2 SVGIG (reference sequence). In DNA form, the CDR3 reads TGTGCCTGGAGTATCAGGGGCGATGGATCACCCCTCCACTTT. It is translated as CAWSIRGDGSPLHF. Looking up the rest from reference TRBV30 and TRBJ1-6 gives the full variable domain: SQTIHQWPATLVQPVGSPLSLECTVEGTSNPNLYWYRQAAGRGLQLLFYSVGIGQISSEVPQNLSASRPQDRQFILSSKKLLLSDSGFYLCAWSIRGDGSPLHFGNGTRLTVT.

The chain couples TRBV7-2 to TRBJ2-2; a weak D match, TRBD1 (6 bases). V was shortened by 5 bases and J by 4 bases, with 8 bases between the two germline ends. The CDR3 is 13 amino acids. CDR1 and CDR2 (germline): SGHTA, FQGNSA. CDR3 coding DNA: TGTGCCAGCAGCAAGGGGGTCACCGGGGAGCTGTTTTTT. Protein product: CASSKGVTGELFF. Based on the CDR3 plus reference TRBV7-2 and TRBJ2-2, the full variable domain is GAGVSQSPSNKVTEKGKDVELRCDPISGHTALYWYRQSLGQGLEFLIYFQGNSAPDKSGLPSDRFSAERTGGSVSTLTIQRTQQEDSAVYLCASSKGVTGELFFGEGSRLTVL.

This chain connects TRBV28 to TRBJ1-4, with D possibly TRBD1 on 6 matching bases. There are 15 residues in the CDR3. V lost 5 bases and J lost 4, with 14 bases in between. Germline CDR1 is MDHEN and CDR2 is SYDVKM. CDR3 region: CASSPRQAVNEKLFF. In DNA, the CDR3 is TGTGCCAGCAGTCCGAGACAGGCCGTTAATGAAAAACTGTTTTTT.

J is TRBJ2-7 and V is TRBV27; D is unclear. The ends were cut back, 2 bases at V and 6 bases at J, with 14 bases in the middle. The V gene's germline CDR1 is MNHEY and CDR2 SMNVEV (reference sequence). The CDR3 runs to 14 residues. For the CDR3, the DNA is TGTGCCAGCAGTTTAAAGGATAGCCTTTTCGAGCAGTACTTC. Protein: CASSLKDSLFEQYF.

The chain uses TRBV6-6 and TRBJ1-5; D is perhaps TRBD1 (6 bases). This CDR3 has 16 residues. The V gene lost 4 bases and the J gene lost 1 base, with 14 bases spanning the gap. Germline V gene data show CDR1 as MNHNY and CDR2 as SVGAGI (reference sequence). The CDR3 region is CASSSTWDKSNQPQHF. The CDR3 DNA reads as TGTGCCAGCAGTTCTACCTGGGACAAGAGCAATCAGCCCCAGCATTTT.

The CDR3 DNA is TGTGCCAGCAATCGGGATAGCGGGGGAGTTATAGAGACCCAGTACTTC. Amino acids: CASNRDSGGVIETQYF. The chain is built from TRBV2 and TRBJ2-5, with 9 bases lining up with TRBD2. CDR1 and CDR2 from the germline V gene are SNHLY and FYNNEI. CDR3 length: 16 residues. With V trimmed by 7 bases and J by 4 bases, 13 bases remained unmatched.

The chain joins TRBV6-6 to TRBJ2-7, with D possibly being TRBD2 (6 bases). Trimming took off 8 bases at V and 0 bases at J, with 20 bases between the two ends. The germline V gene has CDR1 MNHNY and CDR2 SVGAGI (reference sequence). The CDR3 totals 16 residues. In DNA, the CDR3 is TGTGCCAGCTACCCAACGGCGGGGCAGAACTCCTACGAGCAGTACTTC. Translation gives CASYPTAGQNSYEQYF.

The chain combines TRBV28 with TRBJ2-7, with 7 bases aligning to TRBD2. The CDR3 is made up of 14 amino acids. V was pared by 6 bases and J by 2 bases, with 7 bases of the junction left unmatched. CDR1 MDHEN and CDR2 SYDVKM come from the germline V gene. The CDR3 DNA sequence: TGTGCCAGCAGCCCCACGGGACTACCCTACGAGCAGTACTTC. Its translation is CASSPTGLPYEQYF.

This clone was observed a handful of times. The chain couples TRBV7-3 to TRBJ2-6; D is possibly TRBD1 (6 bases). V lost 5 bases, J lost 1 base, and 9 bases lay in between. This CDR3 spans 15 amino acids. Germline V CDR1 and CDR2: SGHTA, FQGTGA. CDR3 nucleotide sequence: TGTGCCAGCAGCCGTGACAGGTCTGGGGCCAACGTCCTGACTTTC. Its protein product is CASSRDRSGANVLTF.

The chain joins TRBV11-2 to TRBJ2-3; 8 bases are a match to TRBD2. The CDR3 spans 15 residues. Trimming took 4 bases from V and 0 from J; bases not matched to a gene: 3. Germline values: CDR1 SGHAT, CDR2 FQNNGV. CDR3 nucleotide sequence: TGTGCCAGCAGCTATCGACTAGCGAGCACAGATACGCAGTATTTT. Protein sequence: CASSYRLASTDTQYF.

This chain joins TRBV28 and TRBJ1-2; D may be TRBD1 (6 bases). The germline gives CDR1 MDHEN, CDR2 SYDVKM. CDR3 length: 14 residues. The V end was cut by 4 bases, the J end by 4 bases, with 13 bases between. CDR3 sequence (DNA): TGTGCCAGCAGTTCCCCGACAGGACTCTATGGCTACACCTTC. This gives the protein CASSSPTGLYGYTF.

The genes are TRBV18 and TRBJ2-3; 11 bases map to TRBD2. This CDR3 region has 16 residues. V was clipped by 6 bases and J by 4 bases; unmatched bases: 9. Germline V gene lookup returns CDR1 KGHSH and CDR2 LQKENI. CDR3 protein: CASSTLTSGISDTQYF. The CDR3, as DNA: TGTGCCAGCTCCACCTTGACTAGCGGGATTTCAGATACGCAGTATTTT.

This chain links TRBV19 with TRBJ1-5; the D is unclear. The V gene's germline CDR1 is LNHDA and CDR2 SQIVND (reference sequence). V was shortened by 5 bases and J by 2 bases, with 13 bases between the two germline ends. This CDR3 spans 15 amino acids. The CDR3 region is CASSPQLRGNQPQHF. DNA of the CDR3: TGTGCCAGTAGTCCACAGCTTCGTGGCAATCAGCCCCAGCATTTT.

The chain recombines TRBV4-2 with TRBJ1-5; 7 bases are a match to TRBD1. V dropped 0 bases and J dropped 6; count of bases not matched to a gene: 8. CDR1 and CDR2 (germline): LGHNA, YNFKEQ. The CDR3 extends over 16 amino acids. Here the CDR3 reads CASSQDMTQGSQPQHF. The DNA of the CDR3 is TGTGCCAGCAGCCAAGATATGACACAGGGGAGTCAGCCCCAGCATTTT.

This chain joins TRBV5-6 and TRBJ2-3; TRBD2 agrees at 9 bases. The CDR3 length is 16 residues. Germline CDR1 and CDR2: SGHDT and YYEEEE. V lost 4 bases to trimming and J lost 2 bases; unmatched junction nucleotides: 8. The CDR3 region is CASSPSGLAYTDTQYF. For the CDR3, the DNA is TGTGCCAGCAGCCCGTCGGGACTAGCCTACACAGATACGCAGTATTTT.

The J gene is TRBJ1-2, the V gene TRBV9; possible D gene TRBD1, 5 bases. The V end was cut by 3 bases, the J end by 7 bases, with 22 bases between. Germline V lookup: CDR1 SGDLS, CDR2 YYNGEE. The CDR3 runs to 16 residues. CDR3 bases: TGTGCCAGCAGCGCCACCGACCTGGGAGGGGTAGGTGGCTACACCTTC. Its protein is CASSATDLGGVGGYTF.

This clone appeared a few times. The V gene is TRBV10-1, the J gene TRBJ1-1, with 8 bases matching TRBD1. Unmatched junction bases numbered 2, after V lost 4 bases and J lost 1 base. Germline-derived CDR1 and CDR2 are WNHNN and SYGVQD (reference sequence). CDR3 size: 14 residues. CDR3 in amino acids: CASSAGQANTEAFF. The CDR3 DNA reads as TGCGCCAGCAGTGCGGGACAGGCGAACACTGAAGCTTTCTTT.

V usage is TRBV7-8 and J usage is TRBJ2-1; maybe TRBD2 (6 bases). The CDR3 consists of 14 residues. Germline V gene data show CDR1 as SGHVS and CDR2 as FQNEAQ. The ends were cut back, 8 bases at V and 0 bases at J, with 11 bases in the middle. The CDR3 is CASRRVSSYNEQFF. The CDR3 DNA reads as TGTGCCAGCCGGAGGGTGAGCTCCTACAATGAGCAGTTCTTC.

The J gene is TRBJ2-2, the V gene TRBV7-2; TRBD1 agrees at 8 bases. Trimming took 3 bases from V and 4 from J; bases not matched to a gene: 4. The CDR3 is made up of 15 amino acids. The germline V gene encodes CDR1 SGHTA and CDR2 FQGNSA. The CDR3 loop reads CASSFGDRRTGELFF. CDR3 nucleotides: TGTGCCAGCAGCTTCGGGGACAGGCGCACCGGGGAGCTGTTTTTT.

The CDR3 nucleotides are TGTGCCAGCAGAGAGGGACTAGCGGGATCCTACGAGCAGTACTTC. It is translated as CASREGLAGSYEQYF. This chain links TRBV6-5 with TRBJ2-7, with TRBD2 matching over 13 bases. CDR3 length: 15 residues. The ends lost 6 bases at V and 1 base at J; junction bases unmatched: 3. Germline CDR1 and CDR2: MNHEY and SVGAGI.

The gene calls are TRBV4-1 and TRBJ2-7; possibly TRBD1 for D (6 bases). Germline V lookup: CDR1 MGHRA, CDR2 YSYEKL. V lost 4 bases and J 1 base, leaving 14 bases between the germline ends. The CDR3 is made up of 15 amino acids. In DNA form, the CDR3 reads TGCGCCAGCAGCCGCCTCGTCGGACAGTCCTACGAGCAGTACTTC. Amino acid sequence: CASSRLVGQSYEQYF.

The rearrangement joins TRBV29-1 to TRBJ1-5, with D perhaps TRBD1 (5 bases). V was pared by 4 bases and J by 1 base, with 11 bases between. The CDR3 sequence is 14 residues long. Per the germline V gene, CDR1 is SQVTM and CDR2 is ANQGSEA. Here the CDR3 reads CSVAQGQSNQPQHF. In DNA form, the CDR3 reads TGCAGCGTTGCTCAGGGTCAAAGCAATCAGCCCCAGCATTTT.

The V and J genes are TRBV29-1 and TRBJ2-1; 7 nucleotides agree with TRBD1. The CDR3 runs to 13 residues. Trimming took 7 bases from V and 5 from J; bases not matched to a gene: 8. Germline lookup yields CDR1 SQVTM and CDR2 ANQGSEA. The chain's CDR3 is CSAERGPHNEQFF. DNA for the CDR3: TGCAGCGCAGAGAGGGGGCCCCACAATGAGCAGTTCTTC.

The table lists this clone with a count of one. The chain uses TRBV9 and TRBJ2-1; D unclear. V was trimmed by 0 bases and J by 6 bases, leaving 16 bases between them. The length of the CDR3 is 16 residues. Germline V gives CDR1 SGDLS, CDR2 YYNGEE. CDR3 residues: CASSVEYSLIGNEQFF. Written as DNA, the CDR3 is TGTGCCAGCAGCGTAGAGTACAGCTTAATCGGCAATGAGCAGTTCTTC.